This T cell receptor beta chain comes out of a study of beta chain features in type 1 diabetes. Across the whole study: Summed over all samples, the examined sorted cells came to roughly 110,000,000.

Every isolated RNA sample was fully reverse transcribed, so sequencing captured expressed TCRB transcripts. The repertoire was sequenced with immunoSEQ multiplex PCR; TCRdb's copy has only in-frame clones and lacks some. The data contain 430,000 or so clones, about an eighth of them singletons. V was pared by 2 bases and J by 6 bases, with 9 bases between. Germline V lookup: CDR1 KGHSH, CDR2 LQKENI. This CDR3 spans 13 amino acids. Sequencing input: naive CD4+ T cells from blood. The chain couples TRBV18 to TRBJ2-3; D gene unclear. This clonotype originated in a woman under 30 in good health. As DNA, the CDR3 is TGTGCCAGCTCACCAGGAACCGCGGATACGCAGTATTTT. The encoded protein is CASSPGTADTQYF.